This T cell receptor (beta chain) is from a study of early stage breast cancer tumors (dated by TCRdb to about 2017). Regarding the complete study: Of the roughly 15 invasive breast tumors, about 13 were found to be estrogen receptor-positive, progesterone receptor-positive and HER2-negative. Eight of the 12 ER+/PR+/HER2- tumors were invasive ductal carcinomas, while the other four were invasive lobular carcinomas. A read coverage of roughly 10-fold per sample was achieved on average. The samples as a whole yielded a few million detected templates, corresponding to 900,000 to 1,100,000 unique clonotypes. Overall results and qualifications from the work: Enriched TCRB sequences shared across patients were found to be mostly commonly generated sequences that were unlikely to play an important role in the tumor microenvironment. Repertoires from blood and normal breast were more alike than repertoires from blood and tumor, and in 14 of 16 patients, comparing each tissue with blood separated tumor from normal. Sequencing bulk genomic DNA from unsorted cells could not capture chain pairing or functional markers like CD4, CD8 and FOXP3. Because the cohort was small, analysis by tumor subtype was not possible. Roughly 2.7-fold higher T cell density and higher clonality were observed in tumors than in adjacent normal breast tissue.

A remark on this clone: No antigen is known for it. No quality values exist for individual bases; no much larger clone is one base distant.

Adjacent normal breast tissue was collected roughly 1.9-4 cm away from the tumor, rinsed in PBS and stored in prechilled RNAlater. Because normal breast tissue has high lipid content and low cell density, getting sufficient DNA from normal breast tissue often required about 90-330 mg of tissue. The study profiled bulk TCR beta-chain repertoires in matched peripheral blood, tumor and adjacent normal breast tissue taken from fewer than 20 patients with early-stage breast cancer. Genomic DNA was extracted with the Qiagen AllPrep DNA/RNA Mini kit. Each sample was amplified as two independent genomic DNA replicates: approximately 450 ng for blood and about 1.4 ug for tumor or normal breast. Following the manufacturer's instructions, the ImmunoSeq Intro kit was used to carry out TCRB sequencing on genomic DNA. Multiplex PCR was run for about 30 cycles using proprietary primers and spike-in control sequences for absolute quantification. Single-end 150-bp reads were used to sequence an 87-bp fragment covering the CDR3 and the flanking V and J genes. Seven samples, each with two replicates, were multiplexed per lane of an Illumina MiSeq using version 3.0 chemistry. In the paper's pipeline: The vendor's proprietary pipeline handled the raw data processing, merging both replicates into a single result for each sample. To define clonotypes, the study grouped productive rearrangements that shared the V-gene family, CDR3 amino acid sequence and J-gene segment. Clonality was calculated as 1 minus the normalized Shannon entropy (Pielou evenness) of TCRB abundances. To estimate T cell density, the total number of templates was divided by the input cell count, which was inferred from how much DNA went in. Recon, run with its default parameters, was used to estimate overall repertoire diversity and clonality. A clonotype was considered tumor-enriched if its abundance in tumor exceeded 0.1% and was at least 32-fold higher than its abundance in normal breast. TCRdb obtained this table from immuneACCESS and retained in-frame rearrangements with V and J assigned. These tables miss some clones; where compared with another copy, unresolved V genes account for less than half of the shortfall, and the remainder is unexplained. V and J calls and clone size follow that table, whereas D and trimming were derived from the DNA. For this sample there are approximately 7,000 clones; about 62% appear just once. About 14% of the sample rests with the top ten.

Sequencing was carried out using normal breast tissue next to the tumor. The sequence derives from a person aged 45 to 59 with breast cancer.

The CDR3 protein sequence reads: CASSEDQYSYNEQFF. Read as DNA, the sequence is TGTGCCAGCAGTGAAGACCAGTACTCCTACAATGAGCAGTTCTTC. The chain is assembled from TRBV6-4 and TRBJ2-1, with no reliable assignment of the D segment. Reading the germline V gene gives CDR1 MRHNA and CDR2 SNTAGT. V lost 3 bases and J lost 0 bases; the stretch between them is 9 bases long. CDR3 length: 15 amino acids, cysteine to phenylalanine. Kept here is only the CDR3 DNA, which spans 45 bases and is read in frame from base 1.